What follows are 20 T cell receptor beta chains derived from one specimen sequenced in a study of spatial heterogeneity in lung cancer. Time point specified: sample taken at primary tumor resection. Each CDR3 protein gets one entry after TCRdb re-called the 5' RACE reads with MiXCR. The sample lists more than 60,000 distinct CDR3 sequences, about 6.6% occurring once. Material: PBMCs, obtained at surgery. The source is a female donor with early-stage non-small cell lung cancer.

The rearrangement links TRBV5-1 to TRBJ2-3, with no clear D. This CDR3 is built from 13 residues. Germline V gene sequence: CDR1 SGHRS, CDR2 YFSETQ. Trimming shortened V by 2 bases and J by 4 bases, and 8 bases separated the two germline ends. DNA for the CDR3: TGCGCCAGCAGCTTTAGTGAGGCAGATACGCAGTATTTT. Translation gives CASSFSEADTQYF.

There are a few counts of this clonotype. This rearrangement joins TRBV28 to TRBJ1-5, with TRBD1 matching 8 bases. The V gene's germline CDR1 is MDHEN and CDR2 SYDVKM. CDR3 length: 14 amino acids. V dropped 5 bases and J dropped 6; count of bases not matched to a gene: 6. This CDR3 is CASSLARGLQPQHF. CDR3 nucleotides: TGTGCCAGCAGTCTCGCCAGGGGGCTTCAGCCCCAGCATTTT.

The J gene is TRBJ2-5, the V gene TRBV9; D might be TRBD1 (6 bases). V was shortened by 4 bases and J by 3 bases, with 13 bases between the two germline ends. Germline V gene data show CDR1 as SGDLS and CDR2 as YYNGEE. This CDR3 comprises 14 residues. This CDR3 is CASSKGRGEETQYF. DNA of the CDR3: TGTGCCAGCAGCAAAGGCAGGGGCGAAGAGACCCAGTACTTC.

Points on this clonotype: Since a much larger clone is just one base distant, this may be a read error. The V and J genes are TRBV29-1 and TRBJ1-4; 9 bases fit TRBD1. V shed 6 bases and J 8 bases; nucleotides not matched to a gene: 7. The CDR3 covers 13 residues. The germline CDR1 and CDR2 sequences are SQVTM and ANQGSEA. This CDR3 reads CSVVTGGTEKLFF. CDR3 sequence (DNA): TGCAGCGTGGTGACAGGGGGGACCGAAAAACTGTTTTTT.

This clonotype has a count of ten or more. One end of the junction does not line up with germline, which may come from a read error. The CDR3 DNA sequence: TGTGCCAGTAGTATAGAAGGTGGACAGGGCAACCATTTC. Amino acid sequence: CASSIEGGQGNHF. This chain joins TRBV19 and TRBJ2-1, with TRBD1 matching 8 bases. The CDR3 covers 13 residues. The germline gives CDR1 LNHDA, CDR2 SQIVND (reference sequence).

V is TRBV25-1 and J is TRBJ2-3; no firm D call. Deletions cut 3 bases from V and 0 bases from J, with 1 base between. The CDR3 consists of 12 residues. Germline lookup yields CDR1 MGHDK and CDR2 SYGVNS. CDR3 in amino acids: CASSDSTDTQYF. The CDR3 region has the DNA TGTGCCAGCAGTGACAGCACAGATACGCAGTATTTT.

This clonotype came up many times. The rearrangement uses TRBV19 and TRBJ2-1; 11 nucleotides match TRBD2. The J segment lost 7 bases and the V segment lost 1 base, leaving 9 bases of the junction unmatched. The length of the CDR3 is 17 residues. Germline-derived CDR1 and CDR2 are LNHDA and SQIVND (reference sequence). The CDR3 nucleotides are TGTGCCAGTAGTATAGCGATCCTGACTAGCGGGATAAATGAGCAGTTCTTC. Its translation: CASSIAILTSGINEQFF.

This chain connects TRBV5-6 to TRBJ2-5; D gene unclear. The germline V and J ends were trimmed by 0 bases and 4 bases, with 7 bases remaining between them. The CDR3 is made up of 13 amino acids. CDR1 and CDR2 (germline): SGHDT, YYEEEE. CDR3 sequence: CASSLEVPETQYF. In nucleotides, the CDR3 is TGTGCCAGCAGCTTGGAGGTCCCAGAGACCCAGTACTTC.

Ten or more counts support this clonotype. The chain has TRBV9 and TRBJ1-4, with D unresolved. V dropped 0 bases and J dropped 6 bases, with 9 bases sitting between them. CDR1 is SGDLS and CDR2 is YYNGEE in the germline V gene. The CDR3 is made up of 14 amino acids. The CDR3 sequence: CASSVDSAYEKLFF. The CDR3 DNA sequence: TGTGCCAGCAGCGTAGACAGCGCATATGAAAAACTGTTTTTT. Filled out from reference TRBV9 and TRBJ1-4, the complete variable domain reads DSGVTQTPKHLITATGQRVTLRCSPRSGDLSVYWYQQSLDQGLQFLIQYYNGEERAKGNILERFSAQQFPDLHSELNLSSLELGDSALYFCASSVDSAYEKLFFGSGTQLSVL.

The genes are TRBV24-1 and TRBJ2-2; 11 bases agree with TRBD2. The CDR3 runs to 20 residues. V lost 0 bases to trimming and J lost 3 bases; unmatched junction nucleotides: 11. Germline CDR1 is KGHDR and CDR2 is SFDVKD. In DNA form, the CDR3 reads TGTGCCACCAGTGATTTGCCCACTAGCGAACTAGCGGGAGACACCGGGGAGCTGTTTTTT. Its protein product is CATSDLPTSELAGDTGELFF.

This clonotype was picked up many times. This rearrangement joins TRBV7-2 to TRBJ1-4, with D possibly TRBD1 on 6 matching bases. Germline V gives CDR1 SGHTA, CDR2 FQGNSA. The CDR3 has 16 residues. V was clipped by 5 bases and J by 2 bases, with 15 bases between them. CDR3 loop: CASSVTGTVTNEKLFF. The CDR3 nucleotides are TGTGCCAGCAGCGTCACAGGGACGGTGACTAATGAAAAACTGTTTTTT.

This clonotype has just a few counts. CDR3 sequence reads: CSARLDKLGTGELFF. The CDR3 DNA reads as TGCAGTGCTAGACTCGACAAGTTGGGCACCGGGGAGCTGTTTTTT. V usage is TRBV20-1 and J usage is TRBJ2-2; D ambiguous. The CDR3 is 15 residues long. Trimming pared 2 bases from V and 4 bases from J, leaving 14 bases between. From germline, CDR1 is DFQATT and CDR2 SNEGSKA (reference sequence).

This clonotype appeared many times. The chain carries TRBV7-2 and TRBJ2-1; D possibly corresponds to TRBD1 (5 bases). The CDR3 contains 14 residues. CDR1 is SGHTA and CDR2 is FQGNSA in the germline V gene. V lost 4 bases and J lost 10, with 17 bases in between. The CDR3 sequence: CASSSQGAAKEQFF. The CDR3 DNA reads TGTGCCAGCAGCTCCCAAGGGGCTGCGAAGGAGCAGTTCTTC.

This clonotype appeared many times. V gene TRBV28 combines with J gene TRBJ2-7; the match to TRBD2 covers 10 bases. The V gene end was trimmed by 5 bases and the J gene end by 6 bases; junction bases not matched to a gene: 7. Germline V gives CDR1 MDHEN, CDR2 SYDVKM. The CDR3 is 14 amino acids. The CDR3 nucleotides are TGTGCCAGCAGTCCTACTAGCGGGAAAAGCGAGCAGTACTTC. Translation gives CASSPTSGKSEQYF. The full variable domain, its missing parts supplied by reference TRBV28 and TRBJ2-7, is DVKVTQSSRYLVKRTGEKVFLECVQDMDHENMFWYRQDPGLGLRLIYFSYDVKMKEKGDIPEGYSVSREKKERFSLILESASTNQTSMYLCASSPTSGKSEQYFGPGTRLTVT.

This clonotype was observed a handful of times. For the CDR3, the DNA is TGTGCCAGCAGCCCCAAAGCAGGGAACTGGGGAGAGACCCAGTACTTC. It is translated as CASSPKAGNWGETQYF. The V and J genes are TRBV14 and TRBJ2-5; a possible D gene is TRBD1 (5 bases). CDR1 and CDR2 (germline): SGHDN, FVKESK. The CDR3 length is 16 residues. Trimming removed 4 bases at V and 4 bases at J, with 19 bases between.

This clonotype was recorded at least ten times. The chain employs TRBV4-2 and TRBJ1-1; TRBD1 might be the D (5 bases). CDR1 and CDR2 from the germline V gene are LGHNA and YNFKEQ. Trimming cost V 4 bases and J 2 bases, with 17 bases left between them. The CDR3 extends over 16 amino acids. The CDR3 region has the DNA TGTGCCAGCAGCCGGACGGGGGAGGGGCCCAACACTGAAGCTTTCTTT. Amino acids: CASSRTGEGPNTEAFF.

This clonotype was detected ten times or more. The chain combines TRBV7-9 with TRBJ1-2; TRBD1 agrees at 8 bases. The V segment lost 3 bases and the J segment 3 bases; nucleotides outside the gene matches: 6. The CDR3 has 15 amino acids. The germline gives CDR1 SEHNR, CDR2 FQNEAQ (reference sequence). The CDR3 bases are TGTGCCAGCAGCTTGAGACAGGGGAATGACTATGGCTACACCTTC. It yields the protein CASSLRQGNDYGYTF.

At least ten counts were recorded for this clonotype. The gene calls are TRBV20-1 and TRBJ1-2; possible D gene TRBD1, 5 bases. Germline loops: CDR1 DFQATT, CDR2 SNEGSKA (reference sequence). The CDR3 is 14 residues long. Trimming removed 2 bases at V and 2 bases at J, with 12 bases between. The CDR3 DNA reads TGCAGTGCTAGATCCGACAGAGAAAACTATGGCTACACCTTC. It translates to CSARSDRENYGYTF.

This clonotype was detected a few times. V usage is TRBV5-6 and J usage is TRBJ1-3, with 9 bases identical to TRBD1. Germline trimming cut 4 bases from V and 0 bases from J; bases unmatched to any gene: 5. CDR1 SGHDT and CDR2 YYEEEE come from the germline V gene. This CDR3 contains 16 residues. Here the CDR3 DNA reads TGTGCCAGCAGCCCGGACAGGGGCGTCTCTGGAAACACCATATATTTT. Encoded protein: CASSPDRGVSGNTIYF.

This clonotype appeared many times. The CDR3 region is CASSSRDKKFF. The CDR3, as DNA: TGCGCCAGCAGCTCCCGGGACAAGAAGTTCTTC. The chain joins TRBV5-1 to TRBJ2-1, with D tentatively TRBD1 (6 bases). V shed 3 bases and J shed 14 bases, with 12 bases lying between them. Germline V gives CDR1 SGHRS, CDR2 YFSETQ. This CDR3 is 11 amino acids long.